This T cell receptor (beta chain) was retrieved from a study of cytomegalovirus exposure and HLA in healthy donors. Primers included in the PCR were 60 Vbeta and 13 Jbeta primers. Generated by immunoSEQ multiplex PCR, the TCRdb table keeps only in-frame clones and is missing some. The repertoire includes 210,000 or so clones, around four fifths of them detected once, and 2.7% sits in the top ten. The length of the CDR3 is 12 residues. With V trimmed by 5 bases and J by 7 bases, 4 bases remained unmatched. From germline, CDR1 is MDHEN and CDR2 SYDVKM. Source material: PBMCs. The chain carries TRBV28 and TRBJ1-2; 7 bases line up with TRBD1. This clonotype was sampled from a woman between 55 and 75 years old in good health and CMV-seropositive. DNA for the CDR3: TGTGCCAGCAGTACAGGGGTTTTTGGCTACACCTTC. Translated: CASSTGVFGYTF.